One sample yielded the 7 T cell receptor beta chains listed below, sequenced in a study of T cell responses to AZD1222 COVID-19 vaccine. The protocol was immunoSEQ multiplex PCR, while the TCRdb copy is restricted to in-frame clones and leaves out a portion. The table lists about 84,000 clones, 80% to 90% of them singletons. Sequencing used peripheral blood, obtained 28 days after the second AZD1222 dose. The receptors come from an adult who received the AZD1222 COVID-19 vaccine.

CDR3 nucleotide sequence: TGTGCCAGCAGGCCTTTCTCTGGAAACACCATATATTTT. It is translated as CASRPFSGNTIYF. The V and J genes are TRBV5-4 and TRBJ1-3; D is ambiguous. From germline, CDR1 is SGHNT and CDR2 YYREEE (reference sequence). V was cut by 5 bases and J by 0 bases, with 6 bases left in between. The CDR3 has 13 residues. Supplemented by reference TRBV5-4 and TRBJ1-3, the full variable domain reads ETGVTQSPTHLIKTRGQQVTLRCSSQSGHNTVSWYQQALGQGPQFIFQYYREEENGRGNFPPRFSGLQFPNYSSELNVNALELDDSALYLCASRPFSGNTIYFGEGSWLTVV.

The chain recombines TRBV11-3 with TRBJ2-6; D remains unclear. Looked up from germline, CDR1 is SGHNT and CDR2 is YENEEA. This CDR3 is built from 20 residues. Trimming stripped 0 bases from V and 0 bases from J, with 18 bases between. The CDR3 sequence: CASSLDLDLIPRSGANVLTF. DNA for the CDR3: TGTGCCAGCAGCTTAGATTTAGACTTAATTCCCCGCTCTGGGGCCAACGTCCTGACTTTC.

This CDR3 is CASSLGLAGGLYPYNEQFF. The CDR3 DNA reads as TGTGCCAGCAGCTTAGGTCTAGCGGGGGGTCTTTATCCCTACAATGAGCAGTTCTTC. The chain uses TRBV7-8 and TRBJ2-1; TRBD2 matches at 11 bases. The V and J ends lost 1 base and 2 bases, in that order; junction bases with no gene match: 10. Per the germline V gene, CDR1 is SGHVS and CDR2 is FQNEAQ. This CDR3 has 19 amino acids.

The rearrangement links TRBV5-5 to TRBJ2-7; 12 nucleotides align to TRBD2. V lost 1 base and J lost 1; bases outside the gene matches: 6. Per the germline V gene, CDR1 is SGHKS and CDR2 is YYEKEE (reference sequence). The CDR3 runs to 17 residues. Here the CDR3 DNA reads TGTGCCAGCAGCTTGATCTGGCTAGCGGGAGGGTCCTACGAGCAGTACTTC. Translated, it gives CASSLIWLAGGSYEQYF. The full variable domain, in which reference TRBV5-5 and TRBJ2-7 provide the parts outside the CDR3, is DAGVTQSPTHLIKTRGQQVTLRCSPISGHKSVSWYQQVLGQGPQFIFQYYEKEERGRGNFPDRFSARQFPNYSSELNVNALLLGDSALYLCASSLIWLAGGSYEQYFGPGTRLTVT.

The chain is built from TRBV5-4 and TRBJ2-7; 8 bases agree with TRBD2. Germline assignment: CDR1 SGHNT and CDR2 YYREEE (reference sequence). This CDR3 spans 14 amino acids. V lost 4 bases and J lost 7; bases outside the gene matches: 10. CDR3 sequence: CASSPWGAGGEQYF. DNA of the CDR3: TGTGCCAGCAGCCCTTGGGGCGCGGGAGGTGAGCAGTACTTC.

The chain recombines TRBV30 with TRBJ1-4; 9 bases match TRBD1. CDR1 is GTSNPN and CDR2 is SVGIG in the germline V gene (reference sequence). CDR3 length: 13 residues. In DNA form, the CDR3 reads TGTGCTTGGTCCGGGACAGGGATTGAAAAACTGTTTTTT. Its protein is CAWSGTGIEKLFF.

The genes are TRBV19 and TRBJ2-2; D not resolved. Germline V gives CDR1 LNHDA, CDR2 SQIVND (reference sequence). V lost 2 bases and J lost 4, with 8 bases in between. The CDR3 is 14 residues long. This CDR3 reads CASSISGITGELFF. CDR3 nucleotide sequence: TGTGCCAGTAGTATAAGTGGGATCACCGGGGAGCTGTTTTTT.